These T cell receptor beta chains were read from a single sample in a study of cytomegalovirus exposure and HLA in healthy donors. TCRdb keeps only in-frame clones here, not all; method: immunoSEQ multiplex PCR. The profile covers roughly 77,000 clones, with 67% appearing a single time and approximately 7% taken by the ten largest. The material sequenced was PBMCs. All receptors derive from a woman in her fifties or sixties in good health and CMV-seropositive. Each CDR3 is given with its conserved first and last residue.

j_gene: TRBJ2-2
v_gene: TRBV7-3
CDR3aa: CASSLLGGRTGELFF

j_gene: TRBJ2-3
v_gene: TRBV10-3
CDR3aa: CAISEGSSWLGDTQYF

j_gene: TRBJ1-2
v_gene: TRBV7-2
CDR3aa: CASSTSGYGYTF

j_gene: TRBJ2-5
v_gene: TRBV7-6
CDR3aa: CASSLSNRGWETQYF

j_gene: TRBJ2-5
v_gene: TRBV5-1
CDR3aa: CASSLGSGTKRKETQYF

j_gene: TRBJ2-3
v_gene: TRBV5-8
CDR3aa: CASSLGVSSTDTQYF

j_gene: TRBJ1-2
v_gene: TRBV27
CDR3aa: CASSLLPPSYGYTF

j_gene: TRBJ2-3
v_gene: TRBV7-9
CDR3aa: CASITRSDTQYF

j_gene: TRBJ2-7
v_gene: TRBV5-1
CDR3aa: CASSPGTDVSTYEQYF

j_gene: TRBJ1-1
v_gene: TRBV6-5
CDR3aa: CASIKGLRNTEAFF

j_gene: TRBJ2-1
v_gene: TRBV19
CDR3aa: CASSISSYEQFF

j_gene: TRBJ1-6
v_gene: TRBV5-1
CDR3aa: CASSWDSPKNSPLHF

j_gene: TRBJ1-5
v_gene: TRBV4-1
CDR3aa: CASSVVAGSNQPQHF

j_gene: TRBJ1-4
v_gene: TRBV7-9
CDR3aa: CASSNGQGFEKLFF

j_gene: TRBJ1-2
v_gene: TRBV5-1
CDR3aa: CASSLSGTGDGYTF

j_gene: TRBJ1-1
v_gene: TRBV7-3
CDR3aa: CASSFESDTEAFF

j_gene: TRBJ2-7
v_gene: TRBV5-1
CDR3aa: CASSLRDRGDEQYF

j_gene: TRBJ2-1
v_gene: TRBV5-1
CDR3aa: CASGTLNEQFF

j_gene: TRBJ2-5
v_gene: TRBV20-1
CDR3aa: CSATSRTQYF

j_gene: TRBJ1-2
v_gene: TRBV4-1
CDR3aa: CASSPRDGDRVVYGYTF

j_gene: TRBJ1-1
v_gene: TRBV6-6
CDR3aa: CASSYLQGVGGVAW

j_gene: TRBJ1-1
v_gene: TRBV6-1
CDR3aa: CASSDPSTGKNTEAFF

j_gene: TRBJ2-2
v_gene: TRBV10-3
CDR3aa: CATSRARGIEGTGELFF

j_gene: TRBJ2-2
v_gene: TRBV19
CDR3aa: CASSIGSPSGGNTGELFF